These T cell receptor beta chains were read from a single sample in a study of blood T cell repertoires in COVID-19. Sequencing used immunoSEQ multiplex PCR; TCRdb keeps in-frame clones, though not all of them. The sample includes under 250,000 clones, roughly 85% seen only once; the top ten take 2.5% to 3%. Sequences were obtained from peripheral blood. The receptors stem from a woman in her 70s with active or convalescent COVID-19. Each CDR3 is given with its conserved first and last residue. D genes are given only for firm matches. Not all rows give a size; the values are once, few, many and, for expanded clones, a class.

abundance,d_gene,j_gene,v_gene,len,CDR3aa,CDR3nt
NA,NA,TRBJ1-6,TRBV5-1,14,CASSRGGTAAPLHF,TGCGCCAGCAGCCGGGGGGGGACGGCGGCTCCCCTCCACTTT
NA,TRBD2,TRBJ2-3,TRBV5-4,16,CASSLRWAGVTDTQYF,TGTGCCAGCAGCCTGAGGTGGGCGGGGGTCACAGATACGCAGTATTTT
NA,TRBD1,TRBJ2-3,TRBV6-5,15,CASSNLDRGTDTQYF,TGTGCCAGCAGTAATTTGGACAGGGGCACAGATACGCAGTATTTT
once,NA,TRBJ2-2,TRBV19,13,CASSIGRTGELFF,TGTGCCAGTAGTATTGGTAGAACCGGGGAGCTGTTTTTT
NA,NA,TRBJ2-1,TRBV7-2,16,CASSAVGGLLYNEQFF,TGTGCCAGCAGCGCAGTAGGGGGACTACTATACAATGAGCAGTTCTTC
NA,NA,TRBJ2-7,TRBV18,14,CASSPPGTPWEQYF,TGTGCCAGCTCACCACCGGGCACCCCCTGGGAGCAGTACTTC
NA,TRBD1,TRBJ1-4,TRBV27,15,CASTKQGGSGEKLFF,TGTGCCAGCACTAAACAAGGGGGCTCGGGTGAAAAACTGTTTTTT
many,TRBD1,TRBJ1-2,TRBV5-4,14,CASSLRQGDNGYTF,TGTGCCAGCAGCTTGAGACAGGGGGACAATGGCTACACCTTC
once,TRBD2,TRBJ2-1,TRBV27,17,CASSLPRTSDNYNEQFF,TGTGCCAGCAGTTTACCTCGGACTAGCGATAATTACAATGAGCAGTTCTTC
NA,TRBD1,TRBJ2-1,TRBV5-3,15,CARSMTGVGYNEQFF,TGTGCCAGAAGCATGACAGGGGTGGGGTACAATGAGCAGTTCTTC
once,NA,TRBJ2-7,TRBV6-6,15,CASSYSGDSWSEQYF,TGTGCCAGCAGTTACTCTGGGGACTCATGGAGCGAGCAGTACTTC
NA,NA,TRBJ2-1,TRBV10-3,14,CAISESNRNNEQFF,TGTGCCATCAGTGAGTCGAACAGAAACAATGAGCAGTTCTTC
once,NA,TRBJ2-7,TRBV28,13,CASSFYRDYEQYF,TGTGCCAGCAGTTTCTACAGGGACTACGAGCAGTACTTC
once,NA,TRBJ2-3,TRBV5-6,14,CASSPGISTDTQYF,TGTGCCAGCAGCCCGGGGATCAGCACAGATACGCAGTATTTT
NA,NA,TRBJ2-7,TRBV2,14,CASSPRGETHEQYF,TGTGCCAGCAGCCCCAGGGGGGAGACGCACGAGCAGTACTTC
few,NA,TRBJ1-3,TRBV11-1,14,CASSSTVSGNTIYF,TGTGCCAGCAGCTCGACAGTCTCTGGAAACACCATATATTTT
NA,NA,TRBJ2-7,TRBV3-1/TRBV3-2,13,CASSQGGLREQYF,TGTGCCAGCAGCCAAGGGGGGCTCCGCGAGCAGTACTTC
NA,NA,TRBJ1-5,TRBV5-1,14,CASSLEGGQLPQHF,TGCGCCAGCAGCTTGGAAGGAGGACAGCTGCCCCAGCATTTT
NA,NA,TRBJ2-3,TRBV7-9,14,CASSPGVFTDTQYF,TGTGCCAGCAGCCCGGGGGTTTTTACAGATACGCAGTATTTT
NA,TRBD1,TRBJ2-2,TRBV9,17,CASSVAGGQGFTGELFF,TGTGCCAGCAGCGTAGCTGGGGGACAGGGGTTCACCGGGGAGCTGTTTTTT
once,TRBD1,TRBJ2-3,TRBV15,19,CATSRVGQGALYSTDTQYF,TGTGCCACCAGCAGAGTTGGACAGGGGGCCCTGTATAGCACAGATACGCAGTATTTT
NA,TRBD1,TRBJ1-3,TRBV7-6,18,CASSPWTGQGASGNTIYF,TGTGCCAGCAGCCCCTGGACAGGCCAGGGCGCCTCTGGAAACACCATATATTTT
NA,NA,TRBJ1-5,TRBV9,15,CASSPRSEGNQPQHF,TGTGCCAGCAGCCCCCGGAGTGAGGGCAATCAGCCCCAGCATTTT
NA,TRBD2,TRBJ2-1,TRBV5-4,19,CASSRGLAGASSSYNEQFF,TGTGCCAGCAGCCGAGGACTAGCGGGGGCCTCGTCCTCCTACAATGAGCAGTTCTTC